This is a list of T cell receptor beta chains from one sample in a study of long-term antiretroviral therapy in people with HIV. Profiling relied on immunoSEQ multiplex PCR, and the TCRdb table lists in-frame clones only, not all of them. The sample gives 20,000 to 30,000 clones, approximately 80% of which show up once; roughly 16% is in the top ten. This specimen was unsorted PBMCs, taken at the start of antiretroviral therapy, before treatment. These receptor sequences come from a woman aged 18 to 35 with HIV. Both conserved end residues are part of each CDR3. A D gene is named only where the DNA matches it firmly. Clone size is stated in some rows and not others, as once, few, many or a class when expanded.

j_call	v_call	clone_size	d_call	cdr3_aa	cdr3_nt
TRBJ1-1	TRBV15	-	-	CATSPGGTEAFF	TGTGCCACCAGTCCCGGGGGTACTGAAGCTTTCTTT
TRBJ1-5	TRBV7-9	-	-	CASSLIGQPQHF	TGTGCCAGCAGCTTAATAGGACAGCCCCAGCATTTT
TRBJ1-1	TRBV7-9	-	-	CASSLDTEAFF	TGTGCCAGCAGCTTAGACACTGAAGCTTTCTTT
TRBJ2-1	TRBV4-1	-	TRBD2	CASSQDKAGYEQFF	TGCGCCAGCAGCCAAGATAAAGCGGGATATGAGCAGTTCTTC
TRBJ2-2	TRBV18	-	TRBD2	CASSPPSGRADGELFF	TGTGCCAGCTCACCCCCTAGCGGGAGGGCAGACGGGGAGCTGTTTTTT
TRBJ1-3	TRBV28	-	TRBD1	CASSSGQGFTNTIYF	TGTGCCAGCAGTTCAGGACAGGGGTTTACGAACACCATATATTTT
TRBJ2-7	TRBV7-9	-	TRBD1	CASSLVGDSSYEQYF	TGTGCCAGCAGCTTAGTCGGGGACAGTTCGTACGAGCAGTACTTC
TRBJ2-7	TRBV28	-	-	CASSFAAWSGSYEQYF	TGTGCCAGCAGTTTTGCCGCCTGGAGTGGCTCCTACGAGCAGTACTTC
TRBJ1-1	TRBV29-1	few	TRBD1	CSVRAGGLETEAFF	TGCAGCGTTCGCGCAGGGGGCTTGGAAACTGAAGCTTTCTTT
TRBJ2-1	TRBV18	-	TRBD2	CASSPGTSFGEQFF	TGTGCCAGCTCACCAGGGACTAGTTTCGGGGAGCAGTTCTTC
TRBJ1-3	TRBV7-3	-	-	CASSLSGSGNTIYF	TGTGCCAGCAGCTTAAGCGGCTCTGGAAACACCATATATTTT
TRBJ1-1	TRBV5-4	-	-	CASSREGASGVVNTEAFF	TGTGCCAGCAGCCGGGAAGGGGCATCAGGGGTGGTGAACACTGAAGCTTTCTTT
TRBJ1-6	TRBV7-9	few	-	CASSLVGGADSPLHF	TGTGCCAGCAGCTTAGTTGGGGGCGCAGATTCACCCCTCCACTTT
TRBJ1-4	TRBV2	-	TRBD1	CASSVSLGQGEEKLFF	TGTGCCAGCAGTGTGTCTTTGGGACAGGGAGAAGAAAAACTGTTTTTT
TRBJ2-7	TRBV18	-	TRBD2	CASSPLAGVYEQYF	TGTGCCAGCTCACCACTAGCGGGAGTCTACGAGCAGTACTTC
TRBJ2-7	TRBV27	-	TRBD1	CASSWTGGRLFYEQYF	TGTGCCAGCAGTTGGACAGGGGGCAGGCTCTTCTACGAGCAGTACTTC
TRBJ2-1	TRBV11-2	-	-	CASSAVRGAYNEQFF	TGTGCCAGCAGCGCGGTCCGGGGGGCTTACAATGAGCAGTTCTTC
TRBJ2-5	TRBV20-1	-	-	CSARISETQYF	TGCAGTGCTAGAATTTCAGAGACCCAGTACTTC
TRBJ2-6	TRBV6-1	-	-	CASSEGLHGANVLTF	TGTGCCAGCAGTGAAGGGTTACACGGGGCCAACGTCCTGACTTTC
TRBJ2-1	TRBV9	few	TRBD2	CASSPLGGVSSYNEQFF	TGTGCCAGCAGCCCCCTGGGGGGGGTAAGCTCCTACAATGAGCAGTTCTTC
TRBJ2-2	TRBV4-2	-	TRBD2	CASSQARGGGTGELFF	TGTGCCAGCAGCCAGGCTCGGGGGGGCGGTACCGGGGAGCTGTTTTTT